This TCR beta chain originates from a study of OX40 agonist ivuxolimab in advanced cancers. Trimming pared 5 bases from V and 4 bases from J, leaving 12 bases between. The CDR3 is 14 amino acids. Germline CDR1 and CDR2: SEHNR and FQNEAQ (reference sequence). Clones were read by immunoSEQ multiplex PCR, and TCRdb kept only the in-frame ones, dropping some. The table shows about 44,000 clones, with about 90% occurring only once. The sequence was collected from an adult with an advanced solid tumor such as melanoma, head and neck, liver or kidney cancer. The V and J genes are TRBV7-9 and TRBJ2-1, with D possibly being TRBD2 (5 bases). The sequencing here drew on CD4+ or CD8+ T cells sorted from blood, taken in a trial of the OX40 agonist ivuxolimab. The CDR3 sequence is CASSHPEGYNEQFF. In DNA form, the CDR3 reads TGTGCCAGCAGCCACCCCGAGGGATACAATGAGCAGTTCTTC.